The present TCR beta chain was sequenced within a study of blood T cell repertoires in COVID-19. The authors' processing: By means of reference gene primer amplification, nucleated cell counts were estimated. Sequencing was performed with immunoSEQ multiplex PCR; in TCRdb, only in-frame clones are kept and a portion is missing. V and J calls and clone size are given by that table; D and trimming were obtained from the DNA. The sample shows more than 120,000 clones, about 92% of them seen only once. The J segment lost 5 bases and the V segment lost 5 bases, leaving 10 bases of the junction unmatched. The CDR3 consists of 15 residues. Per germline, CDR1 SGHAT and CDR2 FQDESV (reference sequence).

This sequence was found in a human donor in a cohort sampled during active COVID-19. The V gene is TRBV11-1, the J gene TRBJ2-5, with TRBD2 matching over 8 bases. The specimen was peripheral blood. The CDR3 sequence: CASSLGTSLRETQYF. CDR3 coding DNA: TGTGCCAGCAGCCTCGGGACTAGTCTCCGGGAGACCCAGTACTTC.